This TCR beta chain was observed in a study of blood T cells in healthy people across ages (dated by TCRdb to about 2015). Regarding the research as a whole: In model experiments, template switching captured about one uniquely barcoded TCR beta cDNA molecule for every two T cells. To track age-related changes in TCR beta repertoire diversity, the study relied on deep sequencing normalized with unique cDNA molecular identifiers. Four age groups were formed from the donors: young (average about 16 years), middle-aged (approximately 39), aged (around 62) and long-lived (82). To avoid experimental bias, donors of different ages were distributed randomly across sequencing lanes. Two additional independent replicas of 1 million unique cDNA reads from the same blood draw were analyzed for two donors (one aged 18 to 29 and one aged 80 or older). Overall results and qualifications from the work: Compared with the aged group, more naive CD4+ T cells, fewer expanded clones and increased TCR diversity were shown by the long-lived group, suggesting age selection. The CMV infection status of donors was not known, potentially confounding age-related changes in expanded clonotypes. The percentage of naive T cells measured by flow cytometry correlated strongly with observed TCR beta diversity. Observed TCR beta diversity per million T cells fell roughly linearly with age, and a significant reduction was already apparent by age roughly 40. Estimates of total diversity based on one million sequenced T cells were considered lower bounds and underestimates. Since profiling was done on bulk unsorted PBMCs, naive and antigen-experienced compartments could not be conclusively compared.

Systemically healthy Caucasian individuals from Russia, 35 to 40 in total and aged roughly 6 to 95 years, were included as donors. About 10 milliliters of peripheral blood were collected from each donor into EDTA-treated Vacutainer tubes. Ficoll-Paque density-gradient centrifugation was used to isolate PBMCs, with at least 6 million obtained per sample. Total RNA was extracted from PBMCs with Trizol reagent, with at least 6 micrograms obtained per sample. The percentages of naive CD45RAhigh/CD27high T cells were determined by flow cytometry on a PBMC aliquot from every donor. Notes on this clonotype: Its antigen has not been determined. There are no base qualities to consult, and no much larger clone falls within one base.

Library preparation used 5' RACE. The listed sequencing device is Illumina HiSeq 2500. A second PCR of 7 to 11 cycles was run with a J-beta primer mix and a sample-barcoded 5' primer. A template-switch 5' adaptor carrying 12 random nucleotides introduced a unique molecular identifier onto each TCR beta cDNA molecule. Each sample yielded at least 3 million CDR3-containing paired-end reads. The Mint cDNA synthesis kit, primed by a TRBC-specific oligonucleotide, was used to synthesize first-strand cDNA from all RNA. All cDNA was treated with uracil-DNA glycosylase and then went through a first 18-cycle PCR with the universal primers M1SS and BC2_uni_R. The study's own analysis went as follows. For normalization, 1 million high-quality reads, each with a distinct molecular identifier, were randomly selected from each sample. Instead of being binned into consensus sequences, reads with shared molecular identifiers were discarded. MiTCR, with a Q25 quality threshold and the strictest error-elimination algorithm, was used for CDR3 identification, clonotype clustering and error correction. Lower-bound total TCR beta diversity was estimated with a nonparametric unseen species model using Euler transformation. TCRdb's own reprocessing of the public reads used fastp at Q25 and MiXCR and kept productive beta chains. Every entry covers one CDR3 protein and lists the most common genes and DNA from its rows. TCRdb's processing, not the authors' own work, is the source of the V and J calls. Within this sample are 1,300,000 or so distinct CDR3 sequences, with roughly 60% of them counted one time only. Clones ranked in the top ten supply 6.5% to 8.5% of the sample.

From a lookup of the germline V gene, CDR1 and CDR2 are SGHTA and FQGNSA. Trimming at the junction amounts to 3 bases on V and 0 bases on J, and the germline ends lie 13 bases apart. The CDR3 spans 16 residues, from the cysteine through the phenylalanine. CDR3 DNA only is kept here, 48 bases in frame from base 1. The V gene is TRBV7-2 and the J gene is TRBJ2-3; the D gene may be TRBD1 or TRBD2, since each aligns over 5 bases. Input material: blood. The clonotype comes from a man younger than 35 in good health. The CDR3 region: CASSFGTSVSTDTQYF. Read as DNA, the sequence is TGTGCCAGCAGCTTTGGGACGTCGGTTAGCACAGATACGCAGTATTTT. When the CDR3 is completed using the reference TRBV7-2 and TRBJ2-3 genes on either side, the full variable domain is GAGVSQSPSNKVTEKGKDVELRCDPISGHTALYWYRQSLGQGLEFLIYFQGNSAPDKSGLPSDRFSAERTGGSVSTLTIQRTQQEDSAVYLCASSFGTSVSTDTQYFGPGTRLTVL.